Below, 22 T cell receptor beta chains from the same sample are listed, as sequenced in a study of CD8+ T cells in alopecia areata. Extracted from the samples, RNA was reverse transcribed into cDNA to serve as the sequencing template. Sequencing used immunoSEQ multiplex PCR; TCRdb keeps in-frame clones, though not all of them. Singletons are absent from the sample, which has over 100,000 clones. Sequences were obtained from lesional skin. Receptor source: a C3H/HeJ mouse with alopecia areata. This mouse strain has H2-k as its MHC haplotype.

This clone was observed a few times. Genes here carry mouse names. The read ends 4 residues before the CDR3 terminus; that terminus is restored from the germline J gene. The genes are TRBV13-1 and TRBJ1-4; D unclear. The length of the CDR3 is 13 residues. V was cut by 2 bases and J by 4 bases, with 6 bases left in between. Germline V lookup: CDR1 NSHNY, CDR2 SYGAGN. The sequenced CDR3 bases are TGTGCCAGCAGTGAATTCAACAACGAA. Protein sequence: CASSEFNNE. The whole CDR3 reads CASSEFNNERLFF.

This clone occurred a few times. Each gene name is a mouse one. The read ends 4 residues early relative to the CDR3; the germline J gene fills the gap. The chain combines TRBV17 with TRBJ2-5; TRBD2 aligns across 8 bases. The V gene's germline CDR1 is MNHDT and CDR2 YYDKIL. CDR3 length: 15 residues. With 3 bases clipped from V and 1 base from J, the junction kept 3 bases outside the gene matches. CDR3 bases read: TGTGCTAGCAGTAGCCCGACTGGGGACCAAGAC. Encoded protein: CASSSPTGDQD. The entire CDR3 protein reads CASSSPTGDQDTQYF.

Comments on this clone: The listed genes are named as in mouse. CDR3 region: CAWSPGLGGDAEQFF. The DNA read from the CDR3 is TGTGCCTGGAGTCCTGGACTGGGGGGGGATGCT. J is TRBJ2-1 and V is TRBV31, with 12 bases matching TRBD2. The read terminates 4 residues before the CDR3 end, so the remaining end is supplied by the germline J gene. In germline, CDR1 is GKSSPN, CDR2 SITVG. CDR3 length equals 15 residues. V lost 1 base, J lost 5 bases, and 3 bases stayed unmatched.

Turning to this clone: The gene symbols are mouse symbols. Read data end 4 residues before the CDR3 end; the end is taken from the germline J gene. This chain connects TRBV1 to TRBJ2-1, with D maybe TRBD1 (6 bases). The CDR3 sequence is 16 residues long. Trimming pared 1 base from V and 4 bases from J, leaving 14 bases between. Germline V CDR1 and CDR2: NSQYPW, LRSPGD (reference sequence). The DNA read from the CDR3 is TGCACCTGCAGTGCAGGCACCGGGACAAAATATGCT. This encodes CTCSAGTGTKYA. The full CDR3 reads CTCSAGTGTKYAEQFF.

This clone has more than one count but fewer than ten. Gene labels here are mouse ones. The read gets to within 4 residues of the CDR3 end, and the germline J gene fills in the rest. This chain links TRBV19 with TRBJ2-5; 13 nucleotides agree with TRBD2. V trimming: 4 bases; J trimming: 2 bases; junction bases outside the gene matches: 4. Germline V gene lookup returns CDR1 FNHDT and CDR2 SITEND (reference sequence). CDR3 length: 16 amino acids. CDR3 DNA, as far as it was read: TGTGCCAGCAGTCCGGGACTGGGGGGGTCCCAAGAC. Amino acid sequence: CASSPGLGGSQD. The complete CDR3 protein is CASSPGLGGSQDTQYF.

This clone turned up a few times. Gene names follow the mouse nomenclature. This chain's CDR3 is CASSLTGGVNYAEQFF. CDR3 DNA (partial): TGTGCCAGCAGTCTGACTGGGGGGGTAAACTATGCT. V is TRBV13-3 and J is TRBJ2-1; TRBD2 matches 11 bases. Coverage ceases 4 residues before the CDR3 finishes, and the germline J gene fills in the end. This CDR3 spans 16 amino acids. Trimming at V came to 4 bases and at J to 1 base, leaving 4 bases not matched to a gene. Germline V gene sequence: CDR1 NNHDY, CDR2 SYVADS.

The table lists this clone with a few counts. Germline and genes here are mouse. The covered CDR3 bases are TGTGCCAGCAGTGATCCCAGGGGGACTAGTGCAGAA. Protein sequence: CASSDPRGTSAE. Given in full, the CDR3 is CASSDPRGTSAETLYF. This rearrangement joins TRBV13-1 to TRBJ2-3, with D perhaps TRBD1 (7 bases). The read halts 4 residues ahead of the CDR3 end, with the missing end drawn from the germline J gene. Trimming took 1 base from V and 0 from J, leaving 12 bases between them. The CDR3 has 16 amino acids. Germline assignment: CDR1 NSHNY and CDR2 SYGAGN.

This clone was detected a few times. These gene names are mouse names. The CDR3 protein is CASGDPDWGNYAEQFF. CDR3 DNA (partial): TGTGCCAGCGGTGATCCCGACTGGGGGAACTATGCT. The J gene is TRBJ2-1, the V gene TRBV13-2; 9 bases are a match to TRBD2. The read gets to within 4 residues of the CDR3 end, and the germline J gene fills in the rest. The germline V gene encodes CDR1 NNHNN and CDR2 SYGAGS (reference sequence). This CDR3 is 16 amino acids long. J gave up 1 base and V 1 base, and 3 bases lay outside the gene matches.

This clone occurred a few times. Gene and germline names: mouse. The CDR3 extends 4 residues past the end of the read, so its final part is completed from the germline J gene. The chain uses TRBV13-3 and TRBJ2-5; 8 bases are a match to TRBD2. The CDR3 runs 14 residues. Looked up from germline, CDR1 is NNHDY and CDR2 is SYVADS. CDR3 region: CASSGGGRIDTQYF. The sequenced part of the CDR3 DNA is TGTGCCAGCAGTGGGGGGGGGCGCATAGAC.

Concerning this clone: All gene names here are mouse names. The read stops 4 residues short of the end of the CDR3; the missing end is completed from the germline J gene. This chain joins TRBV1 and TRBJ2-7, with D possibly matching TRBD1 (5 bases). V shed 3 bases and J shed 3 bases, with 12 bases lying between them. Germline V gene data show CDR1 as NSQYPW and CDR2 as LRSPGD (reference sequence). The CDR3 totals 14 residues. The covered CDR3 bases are TGCACCTGCAGTGCTAAACAGGTCGGCTAT. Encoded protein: CTCSAKQVGY. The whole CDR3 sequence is CTCSAKQVGYEQYF.

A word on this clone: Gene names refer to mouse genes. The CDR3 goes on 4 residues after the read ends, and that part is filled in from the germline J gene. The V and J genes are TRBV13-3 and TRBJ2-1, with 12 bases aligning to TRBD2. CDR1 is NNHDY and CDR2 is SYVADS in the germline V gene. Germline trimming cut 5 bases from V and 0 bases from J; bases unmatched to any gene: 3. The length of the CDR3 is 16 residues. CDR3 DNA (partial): TGTGCCAGCAGCGACTGGGGGGGCGCTAACTATGCT. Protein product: CASSDWGGANYA. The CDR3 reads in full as CASSDWGGANYAEQFF.

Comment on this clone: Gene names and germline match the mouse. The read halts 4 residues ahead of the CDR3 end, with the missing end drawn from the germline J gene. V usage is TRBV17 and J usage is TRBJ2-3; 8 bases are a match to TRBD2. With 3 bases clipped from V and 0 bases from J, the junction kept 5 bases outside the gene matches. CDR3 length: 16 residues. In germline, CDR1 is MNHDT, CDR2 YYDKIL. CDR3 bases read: TGTGCTAGCAGTAGGACTGGGGCCCCTAGTGCAGAA. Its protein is CASSRTGAPSAE. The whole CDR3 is CASSRTGAPSAETLYF.

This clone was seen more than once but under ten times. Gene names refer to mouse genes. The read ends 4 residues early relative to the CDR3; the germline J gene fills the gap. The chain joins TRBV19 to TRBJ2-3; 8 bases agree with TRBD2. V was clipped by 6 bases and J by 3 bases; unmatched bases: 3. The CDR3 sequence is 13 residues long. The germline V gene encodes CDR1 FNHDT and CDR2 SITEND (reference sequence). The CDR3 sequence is CASTRLGAETLYF. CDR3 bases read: TGTGCCAGCACTAGACTGGGGGCAGAA.

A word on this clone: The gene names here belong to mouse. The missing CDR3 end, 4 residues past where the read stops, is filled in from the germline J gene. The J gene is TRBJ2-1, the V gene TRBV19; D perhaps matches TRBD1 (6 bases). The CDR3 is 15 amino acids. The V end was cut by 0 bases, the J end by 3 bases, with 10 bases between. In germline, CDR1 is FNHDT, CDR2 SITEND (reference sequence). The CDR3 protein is CASSIDGDIYAEQFF. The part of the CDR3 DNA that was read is TGTGCCAGCAGTATAGATGGGGACATCTATGCT.

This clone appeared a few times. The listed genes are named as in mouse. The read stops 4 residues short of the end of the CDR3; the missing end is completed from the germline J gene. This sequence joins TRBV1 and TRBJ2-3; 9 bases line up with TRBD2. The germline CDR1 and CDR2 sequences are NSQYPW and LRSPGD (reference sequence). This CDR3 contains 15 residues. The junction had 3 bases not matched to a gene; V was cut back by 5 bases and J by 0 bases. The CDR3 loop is CTCSQDWGSAETLYF. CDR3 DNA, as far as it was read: TGCACCTGCAGTCAAGACTGGGGGAGTGCAGAA.

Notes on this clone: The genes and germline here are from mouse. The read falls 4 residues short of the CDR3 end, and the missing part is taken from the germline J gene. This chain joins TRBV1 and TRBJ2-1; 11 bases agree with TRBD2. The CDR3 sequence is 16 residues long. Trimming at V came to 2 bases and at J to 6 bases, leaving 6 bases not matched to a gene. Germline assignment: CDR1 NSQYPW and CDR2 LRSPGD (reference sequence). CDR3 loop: CTCSANWGGAPAEQFF. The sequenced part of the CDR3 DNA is TGCACCTGCAGTGCAAACTGGGGGGGCGCCCCTGCT.

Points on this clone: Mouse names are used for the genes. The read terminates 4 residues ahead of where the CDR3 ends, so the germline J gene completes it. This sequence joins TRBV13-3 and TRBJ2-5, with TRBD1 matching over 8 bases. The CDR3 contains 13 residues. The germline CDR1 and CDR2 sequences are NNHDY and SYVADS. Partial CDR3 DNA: TGTGCCAGCAGACCCAGGGGGCTAGAC. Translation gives CASRPRGLD. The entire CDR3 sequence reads CASRPRGLDTQYF.

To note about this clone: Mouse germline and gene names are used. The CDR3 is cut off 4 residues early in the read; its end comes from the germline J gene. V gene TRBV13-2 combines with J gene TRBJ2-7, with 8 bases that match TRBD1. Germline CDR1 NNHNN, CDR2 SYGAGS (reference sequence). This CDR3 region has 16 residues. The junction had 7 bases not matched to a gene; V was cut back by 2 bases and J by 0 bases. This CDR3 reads CASGDLDRGVSYEQYF. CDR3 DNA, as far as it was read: TGTGCCAGCGGTGACCTCGACAGGGGCGTCTCCTAT.

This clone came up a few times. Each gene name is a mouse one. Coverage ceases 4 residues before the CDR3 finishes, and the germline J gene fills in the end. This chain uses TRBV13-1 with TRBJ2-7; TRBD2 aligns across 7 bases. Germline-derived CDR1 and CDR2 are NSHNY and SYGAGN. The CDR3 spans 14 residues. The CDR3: CASSDLLGEYEQYF. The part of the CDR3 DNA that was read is TGTGCCAGCAGTGATCTCCTGGGGGAGTAT.

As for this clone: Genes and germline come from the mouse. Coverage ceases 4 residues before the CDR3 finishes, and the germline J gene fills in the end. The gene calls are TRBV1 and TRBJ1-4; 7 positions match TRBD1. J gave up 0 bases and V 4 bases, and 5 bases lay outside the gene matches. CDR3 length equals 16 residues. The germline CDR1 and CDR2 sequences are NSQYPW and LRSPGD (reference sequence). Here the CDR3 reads CTCSVRQGISNERLFF. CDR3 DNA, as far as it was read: TGCACCTGCAGTGTACGACAGGGAATTTCCAACGAA.

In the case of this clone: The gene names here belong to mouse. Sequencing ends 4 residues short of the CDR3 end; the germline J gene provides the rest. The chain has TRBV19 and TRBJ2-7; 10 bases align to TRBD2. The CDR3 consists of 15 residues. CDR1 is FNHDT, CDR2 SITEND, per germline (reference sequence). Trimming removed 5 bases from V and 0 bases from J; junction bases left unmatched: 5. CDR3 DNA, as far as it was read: TGTGCCAGCAGCCCACGACTGGGGGGCTCCTAT. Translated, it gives CASSPRLGGSY. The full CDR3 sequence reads CASSPRLGGSYEQYF.

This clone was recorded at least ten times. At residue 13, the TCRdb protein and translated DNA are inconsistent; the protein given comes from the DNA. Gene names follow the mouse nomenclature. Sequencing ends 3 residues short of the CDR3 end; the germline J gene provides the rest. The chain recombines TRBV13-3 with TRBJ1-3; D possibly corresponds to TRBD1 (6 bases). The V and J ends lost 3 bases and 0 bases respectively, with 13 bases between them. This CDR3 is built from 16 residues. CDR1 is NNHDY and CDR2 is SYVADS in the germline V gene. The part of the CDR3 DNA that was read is TGTGCCAGCAGTGTCAGCCGGGACAATTCTGGAAATACG. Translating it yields CASSVSRDNSGNT. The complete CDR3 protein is CASSVSRDNSGNTLYF.